This T cell receptor beta chain was captured in a study of vaccination and CD4 T cells after COVID-19. Study background: For post-vaccine samples, collection took place a median approximately 72 days after dose two, ranging from 14 to 241. In culture, cells were exposed to overlapping spike peptides from SARS-CoV-2, HCoV-NL63, HCoV-OC43 and HCoV-229E. Control cultures, each given a CEFX pool, an HIV-1 Nef pool, or no peptide, were included.

CDR3 length: 17 residues. The junction had 9 bases not matched to a gene; V was cut back by 2 bases and J by 0 bases. CDR1 and CDR2 (germline): MNHEY, SMNVEV (reference sequence). A word on this clonotype: Its matching antigen is unknown.

An Oncomine TCR Beta short-read assay was used to sequence the DNA from cultured CD4+ T cells. TCRdb re-called the PCR reads with MiXCR, one entry per CDR3 protein. In the table there are 20,000 to 25,000 distinct CDR3 sequences, roughly two fifths of which are singletons. The sample's time point: late sampling 161 to 241 days after vaccination in three convalescent patients. Treatment here: roughly 10-day PBMC culture with coronavirus spike peptide pools or control peptides (ViraFEST assay). ViraFEST sequenced TCRs after peptide-pool expansion of antigen-specific T cells. The sequences come from CD4+ T cells from blood, cultured in vitro, collected about 7 months after SARS-CoV-2 vaccination. This chain connects TRBV27 to TRBJ1-1; 7 bases are shared with TRBD1. This TCR was sampled from a human donor who had recovered from COVID-19. As DNA, the CDR3 is TGTGCCAGCAGTTTAGAGTGGGGGACAGATATGAACACTGAAGCTTTCTTT. Translating it yields CASSLEWGTDMNTEAFF.